This TCR beta chain was sequenced for a study of shared clonotypes between healthy human individuals. For the study at large: The donor group consisted of two women and three men, aged 18 to 49.

Only a few counts were recorded for this clone. Different DNA sequences within this sample yield the same CDR3. At the deep level, the assay was run. The material for each subset, its genomic DNA, was split evenly across several immunoSEQ plates. The authors sequenced unsorted PBMC DNA on ten immunoSEQ deep assay plates. TCRdb's copy holds only in-frame clones and misses some; the assay was immunoSEQ multiplex PCR. This table has fewer than 650,000 clones, around 76% appearing once. V gave up 3 bases and J gave up 1 base, with 1 base separating them. CDR1 and CDR2 from the germline V gene are SGDLS and YYNGEE. The CDR3 has 11 amino acids.

Sequencing was performed on PBMCs. This TCR was sampled from a woman in her thirties or forties in good health. Some clones in this sample may be carry-over from other donors' samples. The chain has TRBV9 and TRBJ2-5; no firm D call. CDR3 coding DNA: TGTGCCAGCAGCGCCCAAGAGACCCAGTACTTC. This gives the protein CASSAQETQYF.